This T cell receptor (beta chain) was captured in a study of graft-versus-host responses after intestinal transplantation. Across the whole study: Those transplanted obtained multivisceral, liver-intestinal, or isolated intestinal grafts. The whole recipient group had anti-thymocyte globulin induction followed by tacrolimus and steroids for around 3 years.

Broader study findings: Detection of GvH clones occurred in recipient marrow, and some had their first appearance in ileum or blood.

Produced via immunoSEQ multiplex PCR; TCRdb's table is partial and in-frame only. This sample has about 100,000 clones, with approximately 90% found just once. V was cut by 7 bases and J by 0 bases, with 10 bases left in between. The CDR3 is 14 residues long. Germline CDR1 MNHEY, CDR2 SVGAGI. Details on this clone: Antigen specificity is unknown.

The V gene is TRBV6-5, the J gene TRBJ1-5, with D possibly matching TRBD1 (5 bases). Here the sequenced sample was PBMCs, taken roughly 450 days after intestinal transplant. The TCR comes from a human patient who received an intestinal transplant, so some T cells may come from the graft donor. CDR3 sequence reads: CASTSRGSNQPQHF. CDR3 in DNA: TGTGCCAGCACTTCTAGGGGTAGCAATCAGCCCCAGCATTTT.